Listed here are 4 T cell receptor beta chains from one sample, sequenced in a study of T cell responses to AZD1222 COVID-19 vaccine. Generated by immunoSEQ multiplex PCR, the TCRdb table keeps only in-frame clones and is missing some. The table lists about 270,000 clones, 90% to 95% of them singletons. The material was peripheral blood, obtained 28 days after the second AZD1222 dose. The receptors were gathered from an adult who received the AZD1222 COVID-19 vaccine.

This clone was counted once. V and J are TRBV3-1 (or the pseudogene TRBV3-2) and TRBJ1-6; a weak D match, TRBD1 (6 bases). From germline, CDR1 is LGHDT and CDR2 YNNKEL (reference sequence). The V and J ends lost 3 bases and 10 bases respectively, with 13 bases between them. The CDR3 totals 14 residues. The CDR3 bases are TGTGCCAGCAGCCATTGGACAGAAAAGTCACCCCTCCACTTT. The encoded protein is CASSHWTEKSPLHF.

The chain uses TRBV6-5 and TRBJ2-1; a weak D match, TRBD2 (6 bases). The CDR3 is 13 amino acids. The V gene's germline CDR1 is MNHEY and CDR2 SVGAGI. Between the trimmed V and J ends, which lost 7 bases and 7 bases, there was a span of 14 bases. CDR3: CASIPGSGNEQFF. The CDR3 DNA is TGTGCCAGCATTCCAGGGAGCGGGAATGAGCAGTTCTTC.

The chain combines TRBV19 with TRBJ2-3, with TRBD1 matching over 10 bases. The CDR3 sequence is 14 residues long. Per the germline V gene, CDR1 is LNHDA and CDR2 is SQIVND (reference sequence). Trimming at V came to 6 bases and at J to 4 bases, leaving 4 bases not matched to a gene. The CDR3 nucleotides read TGTGCCAGTAGGCGGACAGGGGGTTCAGATACGCAGTATTTT. Encoded protein: CASRRTGGSDTQYF. The full variable domain, in which reference TRBV19 and TRBJ2-3 provide the parts outside the CDR3, is DGGITQSPKYLFRKEGQNVTLSCEQNLNHDAMYWYRQDPGQGLRLIYYSQIVNDFQKGDIAEGYSVSREKKESFPLTVTSAQKNPTAFYLCASRRTGGSDTQYFGPGTRLTVL.

CDR3: CASSSQVREQYF. The CDR3 DNA sequence: TGTGCCAGCAGTTCTCAGGTTCGCGAGCAGTACTTC. V is TRBV5-6 and J is TRBJ2-7; no clear D. The ends were cut back, 5 bases at V and 6 bases at J, with 12 bases in the middle. Looked up from germline, CDR1 is SGHDT and CDR2 is YYEEEE. The CDR3 extends over 12 amino acids.